This T cell receptor (beta chain) was identified during a study of immune cell composition in non-small cell lung cancer. Study-wide results and limits: In adenocarcinoma, maximal tumour-associated clone frequency tracked TIL tumour reactivity. Tumour-reactive clones were not shown to match dominant in vivo tumour clones.

Remarks on this clone: Its specificity is not known.

Profiling relied on immunoSEQ multiplex PCR, and the TCRdb table lists in-frame clones only, not all of them. The sample gives roughly 6,700 clones, roughly 74% of which show up once; approximately 4.5% is in the top ten. This TCR derives from a human donor with non-small cell lung cancer. Sequenced material: lung tumor tissue.

CDR3 coding DNA: TGTGCCAGCAGCAAAAGGCAGGGGGCGGGAAACGAGCAGTACTTC. Translated, it gives CASSKRQGAGNEQYF. V usage is TRBV21-1 and J usage is TRBJ2-7; the table's D call of TRBD1 was not tested on the DNA. TRBV21-1 is a known pseudogene. CDR3 length equals 15 residues.